Sequencing of this T cell receptor (beta chain) was carried out in a study of blood T cells in healthy people across ages. Next came a second PCR, run for about 6 to 12 cycles, which used a sample-barcoded 5' primer along with a J-beta primer mix. Each CDR3 protein is one row after TCRdb ran MiXCR on the 5' RACE reads. The table lists under 1 million distinct CDR3 sequences, approximately 48% of them singletons. This clonotype was recorded a few times. The receptor was derived from a man between 60 and 75 years old in good health. The sequencing sample was made of blood.

The CDR3 sequence is CSARTGNNEKLFF. CDR3 bases: TGCAGTGCTCGGACTGGTAATAATGAAAAACTGTTTTTT. This sequence joins TRBV20-1 and TRBJ1-4; no definite D call. This CDR3 has 13 residues. The V end was cut by 5 bases, the J end by 4 bases, with 11 bases between. Germline V gives CDR1 DFQATT, CDR2 SNEGSKA (reference sequence).